The 23 T cell receptor beta chains below all came from one sample that was sequenced in a study of cytomegalovirus exposure and HLA in healthy donors. PCR used 60 Vbeta primers and 13 Jbeta primers. The repertoire was sequenced with immunoSEQ multiplex PCR; TCRdb's copy has only in-frame clones and lacks some. The sample holds about 150,000 clones; 84% are singletons and the top ten take around 4.8%. Specimen: PBMCs. All receptors derive from a girl aged 5 to 17 in good health and CMV-seropositive.

The V and J genes are TRBV6-5 and TRBJ2-3; 10 bases fit TRBD1. CDR3 size: 16 residues. The germline V gene encodes CDR1 MNHEY and CDR2 SVGAGI. J was trimmed by 3 bases and V by 4 bases; bases with no gene match: 7. CDR3 DNA: TGTGCCAGCAGTTCATGGGGGGACAGGGGTACAGATACGCAGTATTTT. Translating gives CASSSWGDRGTDTQYF.

The rearrangement joins TRBV6-6 to TRBJ2-7; no firm D call. V lost 5 bases and J lost 7, with 9 bases in between. The V gene's germline CDR1 is MNHNY and CDR2 SVGAGI (reference sequence). The CDR3 extends over 11 amino acids. The CDR3 DNA is TGTGCCAGCAGTATCAACACGGAGCAGTACTTC. Translated, it gives CASSINTEQYF.

This clone was seen more than once but under ten times. At one end the junction does not follow the germline gene, possibly because of a read error. The V and J genes are TRBV7-9 and TRBJ1-4; D is unclear. The CDR3 length is 15 residues. Per germline, CDR1 SEHNR and CDR2 FQNEAQ (reference sequence). The CDR3 bases are TGTTCCAGCAGCCCCCTCCGGGTTTCGGAAGAAAAACTGTTTTTT. Translating it yields CSSSPLRVSEEKLFF.

The chain joins TRBV11-3 to TRBJ2-7; 9 nucleotides align to TRBD1. The CDR3 runs 14 residues. Germline lookup yields CDR1 SGHNT and CDR2 YENEEA. V was clipped by 6 bases and J by 7 bases; unmatched bases: 10. CDR3 coding DNA: TGTGCCAGCAGGCCAAGCAAGACAGGGGGAGAGCAGTACTTC. Protein sequence: CASRPSKTGGEQYF.

The chain carries TRBV7-8 and TRBJ1-4; D gene uncertain. CDR1 and CDR2 (germline): SGHVS, FQNEAQ. Between the trimmed V and J ends, which lost 4 bases and 0 bases, there was a span of 9 bases. The CDR3 length is 15 residues. CDR3 residues: CASSSTDATNEKLFF. DNA for the CDR3: TGTGCCAGCAGCTCAACAGATGCAACTAATGAAAAACTGTTTTTT.

J is TRBJ1-1 and V is TRBV6-1; TRBD1 might be the D (6 bases). Deletions cut 5 bases from V and 7 bases from J, with 11 bases between. The germline CDR1 and CDR2 sequences are MNHNS and SASEGT. The CDR3 is 12 residues long. CDR3: CASSKQGNEAFF. CDR3 DNA: TGTGCCAGCAGTAAACAGGGTAATGAAGCTTTCTTT.

The chain employs TRBV28 and TRBJ1-2, with 12 bases identical to TRBD1. The CDR3 contains 15 residues. The germline gives CDR1 MDHEN, CDR2 SYDVKM. Unmatched junction bases numbered 5, after V lost 3 bases and J lost 6 bases. The CDR3 sequence is CASSLAGTGGHGYTF. As DNA, the CDR3 is TGTGCCAGCAGTTTGGCCGGGACAGGGGGCCATGGCTACACCTTC.

The gene calls are TRBV9 and TRBJ2-1; 10 bases match TRBD1. The CDR3 covers 14 residues. CDR1 and CDR2 from the germline V gene are SGDLS and YYNGEE. The V segment lost 0 bases and the J segment 8 bases; nucleotides outside the gene matches: 2. CDR3 DNA sequence: TGTGCCAGCAGCGTAGAGGGGACAGGGGATGAGCAGTTCTTC. Encoded protein: CASSVEGTGDEQFF.

The rearrangement uses TRBV19 and TRBJ2-1; 9 bases match TRBD1. V lost 3 bases and J lost 0; bases outside the gene matches: 3. The CDR3 loop spans 16 amino acids. From germline, CDR1 is LNHDA and CDR2 SQIVND (reference sequence). DNA of the CDR3: TGTGCCAGTAGTATTGGGACAGGGAGCTCCTACAATGAGCAGTTCTTC. Translated, it gives CASSIGTGSSYNEQFF.

The chain recombines TRBV6-1 with TRBJ2-7, with a weak D call TRBD1 (5 bases). The CDR3 contains 12 residues. Per the germline V gene, CDR1 is MNHNS and CDR2 is SASEGT. V lost 10 bases to trimming and J lost 4 bases, with 14 bases between them. The CDR3 nucleotides read TGTGCCACCCGACCCCAGGGTTACGAGCAGTACTTC. This encodes CATRPQGYEQYF.

This clone appeared a single time. This chain connects TRBV7-9 to TRBJ2-4; tentatively, D is TRBD2 (6 bases). The CDR3 has 17 residues. Germline V gene sequence: CDR1 SEHNR, CDR2 FQNEAQ (reference sequence). V lost 5 bases to trimming and J lost 3 bases, with 20 bases between them. CDR3 protein: CASSPAPWFGGKNIQYF. In DNA, the CDR3 is TGTGCCAGCAGCCCCGCCCCGTGGTTCGGGGGCAAAAACATTCAGTACTTC.

This clone has a single count. The J gene is TRBJ2-1, the V gene TRBV4-2, with 7 bases matching TRBD1. Germline V gives CDR1 LGHNA, CDR2 YNFKEQ. The junction had 5 bases not matched to a gene; V was cut back by 0 bases and J by 3 bases. The CDR3 is 16 residues long. CDR3 in amino acids: CASSQERGQIYNEQFF. The CDR3 nucleotides are TGTGCCAGCAGCCAAGAACGGGGACAGATCTACAATGAGCAGTTCTTC.

This clone was picked up a small number of times. Different DNA sequences within this sample yield the same CDR3. J is TRBJ1-1 and V is TRBV5-1; TRBD1 agrees at 11 bases. Germline lookup yields CDR1 SGHRS and CDR2 YFSETQ. The V gene end was trimmed by 0 bases and the J gene end by 4 bases; junction bases not matched to a gene: 2. The CDR3 covers 15 residues. The CDR3 spells CASSLGDRGVTEAFF. Here the CDR3 DNA reads TGCGCCAGCAGCTTGGGGGACAGGGGGGTCACTGAAGCTTTCTTT. Full variable domain (rest looked up from reference TRBV5-1 and TRBJ1-1): KAGVTQTPRYLIKTRGQQVTLSCSPISGHRSVSWYQQTPGQGLQFLFEYFSETQRNKGNFPGRFSGRQFSNSRSEMNVSTLELGDSALYLCASSLGDRGVTEAFFGQGTRLTVV.

The V gene is TRBV19, the J gene TRBJ2-3; tentative D call: TRBD1 (6 bases). The CDR3 extends over 12 amino acids. Trimming took off 5 bases at V and 9 bases at J, with 12 bases between the two ends. Looked up from germline, CDR1 is LNHDA and CDR2 is SQIVND (reference sequence). The CDR3 spells CASSPDSHTQYF. The CDR3 DNA is TGTGCCAGTAGTCCGGACAGTCACACGCAGTATTTT.

The V gene is TRBV19, the J gene TRBJ2-7, with 9 bases matching TRBD1. Germline V gene lookup returns CDR1 LNHDA and CDR2 SQIVND (reference sequence). The CDR3 spans 15 residues. J was trimmed by 3 bases and V by 3 bases; bases with no gene match: 6. The CDR3 sequence: CASSIYGTGSYEQYF. The CDR3 DNA sequence: TGTGCCAGTAGTATCTATGGGACAGGGAGCTACGAGCAGTACTTC. The variable domain in full, completed from reference TRBV19 and TRBJ2-7, reads DGGITQSPKYLFRKEGQNVTLSCEQNLNHDAMYWYRQDPGQGLRLIYYSQIVNDFQKGDIAEGYSVSREKKESFPLTVTSAQKNPTAFYLCASSIYGTGSYEQYFGPGTRLTVT.

The genes are TRBV11-2 and TRBJ2-7; 8 bases are shared with TRBD2. Germline V gives CDR1 SGHAT, CDR2 FQNNGV. The CDR3 runs to 14 residues. Trimming at V came to 5 bases and at J to 2 bases, leaving 5 bases not matched to a gene. CDR3 in DNA: TGTGCCAGCAGCCGGGAGGGTTCTACCTACGAGCAGTACTTC. It is translated as CASSREGSTYEQYF.

The CDR3 DNA follows: TGCAGCGGGGCCCCAGGGTACACCGGGGAGCTGTTTTTT. It specifies CSGAPGYTGELFF. The V and J genes are TRBV29-1 and TRBJ2-2, with D maybe TRBD1 (5 bases). This CDR3 spans 13 amino acids. The germline V gene has CDR1 SQVTM and CDR2 ANQGSEA. The V gene lost 7 bases and the J gene lost 3 bases, with 12 bases spanning the gap.

V gene TRBV7-9 combines with J gene TRBJ2-7; 11 nucleotides match TRBD1. Germline CDR1 and CDR2: SEHNR and FQNEAQ (reference sequence). V trimming: 3 bases; J trimming: 1 base; junction bases outside the gene matches: 5. The CDR3 extends over 16 amino acids. CDR3 sequence reads: CASSLDRGRPSYEQYF. DNA of the CDR3: TGTGCCAGCAGCTTGGACAGGGGGCGCCCGTCCTACGAGCAGTACTTC.

The rearrangement links TRBV15 to TRBJ1-2, with D maybe TRBD1 (5 bases). The CDR3 spans 13 residues. V was trimmed by 1 base and J by 2 bases, leaving 5 bases between them. The V gene's germline CDR1 is LNHNV and CDR2 YYDKDF (reference sequence). The DNA for the CDR3 is TGTGCCACCAGCAGAGGACAGAACTATGGCTACACCTTC. Translating it yields CATSRGQNYGYTF. Filled out from reference TRBV15 and TRBJ1-2, the complete variable domain reads DAMVIQNPRYQVTQFGKPVTLSCSQTLNHNVMYWYQQKSSQAPKLLFHYYDKDFNNEADTPDNFQSRRPNTSFCFLDIRSPGLGDTAMYLCATSRGQNYGYTFGSGTRLTVV.

V and J are TRBV15 and TRBJ2-7; weak D call: TRBD2 (6 bases). The CDR3 runs 14 residues. CDR1 is LNHNV, CDR2 YYDKDF, per germline (reference sequence). The V end was cut by 6 bases, the J end by 2 bases, with 14 bases between. The CDR3 bases are TGTGCCACCAGTGGAGGGGCTGGGGCCTACGAGCAGTACTTC. It yields the protein CATSGGAGAYEQYF.

The genes are TRBV29-1 and TRBJ1-6, with TRBD1 matching over 8 bases. Germline CDR1 SQVTM, CDR2 ANQGSEA. CDR3 length equals 14 residues. Trimming took 4 bases from V and 6 from J; bases not matched to a gene: 5. CDR3 sequence reads: CSVALTGVNSPLHF. In DNA form, the CDR3 reads TGCAGCGTTGCACTGACAGGGGTTAATTCACCCCTCCACTTT.

This clone appeared a few times. This rearrangement joins TRBV7-9 to TRBJ1-1, with D perhaps matching TRBD1 (5 bases). Germline V lookup: CDR1 SEHNR, CDR2 FQNEAQ (reference sequence). CDR3 length equals 15 residues. Trimming pared 4 bases from V and 1 base from J, leaving 13 bases between. CDR3 sequence: CASSYDRRGNTEAFF. CDR3 in DNA: TGTGCCAGCAGCTATGACCGAAGGGGGAACACTGAAGCTTTCTTT. The complete variable domain, with remaining parts taken from reference TRBV7-9 and TRBJ1-1, reads DTGVSQNPRHKITKRGQNVTFRCDPISEHNRLYWYRQTLGQGPEFLTYFQNEAQLEKSRLLSDRFSAERPKGSFSTLEIQRTEQGDSAMYLCASSYDRRGNTEAFFGQGTRLTVV.

This clone was seen more than once but under ten times. The chain recombines TRBV19 with TRBJ2-5; D is undetermined. Deletions cut 3 bases from V and 1 base from J, with 6 bases between. CDR3 length: 13 amino acids. From germline, CDR1 is LNHDA and CDR2 SQIVND (reference sequence). The CDR3 DNA is TGTGCCAGTAGTATGTCCAGCCAAGAGACCCAGTACTTC. It translates to CASSMSSQETQYF.